Following are 28 T cell receptor beta chains from one sample sequenced in a study of metastatic and nonmetastatic thyroid tumors. Ahead of thyroid surgery, no patient had received treatment of any kind. TCRdb reprocessed the PCR reads using MiXCR. The sample holds roughly 34,000 clones, about a fifth seen once. The sequenced material came from tumor tissue. The origin of the receptors is a male donor with papillary thyroid cancer or a benign thyroid nodule (not recorded which). Some clones in this sample may be carry-over from other donors' samples.

This clone was picked up many times. The same CDR3 also results from other DNA sequences found in this sample. The rearrangement joins TRBV6-1 to TRBJ2-3, with TRBD1 as a possible D gene (6 bases). With 5 bases removed from V and 6 bases from J, the gap between germline ends came to 18 bases. The CDR3 spans 15 residues. The germline V gene encodes CDR1 MNHNS and CDR2 SASEGT. The CDR3 DNA reads TGTGCCAGCAGTTCACAGGCAGGGGAGCGGGATACGCAGTATTTT. It specifies CASSSQAGERDTQYF.

The V and J genes are TRBV11-2 and TRBJ1-6; TRBD1 matches 8 bases. V lost 4 bases and J lost 5; bases outside the gene matches: 16. The CDR3 extends over 19 amino acids. Germline CDR1 and CDR2: SGHAT and FQNNGV. The CDR3 protein is CASSCSDSASTGDNSPLHF. CDR3 coding DNA: TGTGCCAGCAGCTGCAGTGACAGTGCTTCGACAGGGGATAATTCACCCCTCCACTTT.

This clone was counted many times. This chain links TRBV2 with TRBJ2-7, with unresolved D. Germline CDR1 is SNHLY and CDR2 is FYNNEI. Trimming removed 6 bases at V and 2 bases at J, with 8 bases between. The CDR3 covers 12 residues. Here the CDR3 DNA reads TGTGCCAGCAGCCCGACTGCCTACGAGCAGTACTTC. Residues: CASSPTAYEQYF.

This clone was seen only a few times. One base away lies a much larger clone, so this may be a sequencing read error. V gene TRBV2 combines with J gene TRBJ2-4; D is possibly TRBD2 (5 bases). The germline CDR1 and CDR2 sequences are SNHLY and FYNNEI. The CDR3 extends over 15 amino acids. The V and J ends lost 7 bases and 1 base respectively, with 14 bases between them. The CDR3 protein is CASIHGRGAKNIQYF. The CDR3 DNA reads as TGTGCCAGCATACATGGGAGAGGGGCCAAAAACATTCAGTACTTC. Full variable domain (remainder filled in from reference TRBV2 and TRBJ2-4): EPEVTQTPSHQVTQMGQEVILRCVPISNHLYFYWYRQILGQKVEFLVSFYNNEISEKSEIFDDQFSVERPDGSNFTLKIRSTKLEDSAMYFCASIHGRGAKNIQYFGAGTRLSVL.

Comments on this clone: The junction departs from the called germline gene at one end, perhaps through a read error. The chain recombines TRBV28 with TRBJ1-3; the D gene is possibly TRBD1 (5 bases). Germline loops: CDR1 MDHEN, CDR2 SYDVKM. This CDR3 has 14 residues. The CDR3 is CAISLGDSGNTIYF. The DNA of the CDR3 is TGTGCCATCAGTCTAGGGGATTCTGGAAACACCATATATTTT.

The V and J genes are TRBV4-1 and TRBJ2-7, with TRBD1 matching over 9 bases. V shed 2 bases, J shed 6 bases, and the junction held 2 bases outside the gene matches. Germline CDR1 MGHRA, CDR2 YSYEKL. The CDR3 covers 13 residues. CDR3 nucleotide sequence: TGCGCCAGCAGCCAATCGACAGGGGGCGAGCAGTACTTC. It specifies CASSQSTGGEQYF.

This clone was counted many times. The V and J genes are TRBV20-1 and TRBJ2-1; maybe TRBD2 (5 bases). Trimming took off 3 bases at V and 10 bases at J, with 7 bases between the two ends. This CDR3 contains 10 residues. From germline, CDR1 is DFQATT and CDR2 SNEGSKA (reference sequence). In DNA form, the CDR3 reads TGCAGTGCTAGCCGGGAAGAGCAGTTCTTC. Residues: CSASREEQFF.

This clone has ten or more counts. This chain connects TRBV7-9 to TRBJ2-1; 7 nucleotides match TRBD1. J gave up 1 base and V 5 bases, and 8 bases lay outside the gene matches. CDR1 is SEHNR and CDR2 is FQNEAQ in the germline V gene (reference sequence). The CDR3 is 16 residues long. CDR3 region: CASSPNRGGSYNEQFF. The CDR3 coding sequence is TGTGCCAGCAGCCCCAACAGGGGTGGGTCCTACAATGAGCAGTTCTTC.

This clone appeared many times. The chain combines TRBV28 with TRBJ1-6; D is uncertain. V lost 3 bases and J lost 5, with 8 bases in between. The germline V gene encodes CDR1 MDHEN and CDR2 SYDVKM. There are 14 residues in the CDR3. The CDR3 sequence is CASSLKFDNSPLHF. In nucleotides, the CDR3 is TGTGCCAGCAGTTTGAAATTCGATAATTCACCCCTCCACTTT.

This clone was picked up many times. V is TRBV7-3 and J is TRBJ2-1; D tentatively fits TRBD1 or TRBD2 (6 bases each). This CDR3 has 16 residues. CDR1 and CDR2 from the germline V gene are SGHTA and FQGTGA. Trimming removed 5 bases at V and 6 bases at J, with 20 bases between. CDR3 nucleotides: TGTGCCAGCAGCCCGTGGTCGGGGGCCGGGGTCAATGAGCAGTTCTTC. Protein product: CASSPWSGAGVNEQFF.

This clone showed up just once. CDR3 loop: CAWAGTGIPYEQYF. CDR3 bases: TGTGCCTGGGCCGGGACAGGGATCCCCTACGAGCAGTACTTC. V and J are TRBV30 and TRBJ2-7, with TRBD1 matching 9 bases. With 5 bases clipped from V and 2 bases from J, the junction kept 7 bases outside the gene matches. CDR1 and CDR2 from the germline V gene are GTSNPN and SVGIG (reference sequence). The CDR3 loop spans 14 amino acids.

CDR3 sequence reads: CASSLGGSRTSGNTIYF. The CDR3 DNA is TGCGCCAGCAGCTTGGGGGGGTCCCGGACCTCTGGAAACACCATATATTTT. This chain uses TRBV5-1 with TRBJ1-3; maybe TRBD1 (5 bases). CDR3 length: 17 amino acids. The V gene's germline CDR1 is SGHRS and CDR2 YFSETQ. Trimming removed 0 bases from V and 0 bases from J, with 13 bases in between. Based on the CDR3 plus reference TRBV5-1 and TRBJ1-3, the full variable domain is KAGVTQTPRYLIKTRGQQVTLSCSPISGHRSVSWYQQTPGQGLQFLFEYFSETQRNKGNFPGRFSGRQFSNSRSEMNVSTLELGDSALYLCASSLGGSRTSGNTIYFGEGSWLTVV.

Within the sample, this clone is medium-sized. The rearrangement uses TRBV6-1 and TRBJ2-7; a possible D gene is TRBD1 (6 bases). This CDR3 is built from 12 residues. Trimming took off 3 bases at V and 3 bases at J, with 6 bases between the two ends. Germline values: CDR1 MNHNS, CDR2 SASEGT. The CDR3 region has the DNA TGTGCCAGCAGTGACAGGGGCTACGAGCAGTACTTC. It specifies CASSDRGYEQYF.

This clone was recorded at least ten times. The chain is built from TRBV7-9 and TRBJ2-1; the match to TRBD1 covers 10 bases. Germline V CDR1 and CDR2: SEHNR, FQNEAQ (reference sequence). This CDR3 contains 16 residues. With V trimmed by 5 bases and J by 9 bases, 13 bases remained unmatched. The CDR3 DNA follows: TGTGCCAGCAGCCTGAGACAGGGGGCTATCTTGAGTGAGCAGTTCTTC. This translates into CASSLRQGAILSEQFF. Based on the CDR3 plus reference TRBV7-9 and TRBJ2-1, the full variable domain is DTGVSQNPRHKITKRGQNVTFRCDPISEHNRLYWYRQTLGQGPEFLTYFQNEAQLEKSRLLSDRFSAERPKGSFSTLEIQRTEQGDSAMYLCASSLRQGAILSEQFFGPGTRLTVL.

This clone was counted a few times. The genes are TRBV28 and TRBJ2-7; D is perhaps TRBD1 (6 bases). The ends were cut back, 8 bases at V and 5 bases at J, with 16 bases in the middle. Germline V gives CDR1 MDHEN, CDR2 SYDVKM. The CDR3 length is 13 residues. Here the CDR3 DNA reads TGTGCCAGCCGACCGGGACAAATGAACGAGCAGTACTTC. As protein: CASRPGQMNEQYF.

The chain carries TRBV2 and TRBJ1-5; D possibly corresponds to TRBD1 (6 bases). V was trimmed by 6 bases and J by 6 bases, leaving 12 bases between them. From germline, CDR1 is SNHLY and CDR2 FYNNEI. This CDR3 is 13 amino acids long. CDR3: CASSNRDVQPQHF. CDR3 in DNA: TGTGCCAGCAGCAACAGGGACGTTCAGCCCCAGCATTTT.

This clone has at least ten counts. The chain combines TRBV15 with TRBJ2-3; D not certain. The V gene's germline CDR1 is LNHNV and CDR2 YYDKDF (reference sequence). This CDR3 spans 15 amino acids. V dropped 0 bases and J dropped 1 base, with 8 bases sitting between them. The CDR3 spells CATSRDHGRTDTQYF. The CDR3 DNA follows: TGTGCCACCAGCAGAGATCATGGGCGCACAGATACGCAGTATTTT.

This clone was observed at least ten times. J is TRBJ1-5 and V is TRBV28; 8 bases match TRBD1. This CDR3 spans 14 amino acids. Germline V gene data show CDR1 as MDHEN and CDR2 as SYDVKM. The V gene end was trimmed by 7 bases and the J gene end by 6 bases; junction bases not matched to a gene: 8. CDR3 region: CASKAGQGTQPQHF. CDR3 in DNA: TGTGCCAGCAAAGCAGGACAGGGCACTCAGCCCCAGCATTTT.

This clone has ten or more counts. This chain connects TRBV11-2 to TRBJ2-7; D is perhaps TRBD1 (5 bases). The CDR3 contains 12 residues. Between the trimmed V and J ends, which lost 5 bases and 6 bases, there was a span of 11 bases. The germline V gene has CDR1 SGHAT and CDR2 FQNNGV. The CDR3 coding sequence is TGTGCCAGCAGCCACCCTAGGGGCGAGCAGTACTTC. Translated, it gives CASSHPRGEQYF.

Comments on this clone: Germline and junction disagree at one end, which may indicate a read error. The CDR3 DNA reads as TGTGCTATCATGGGTGGGGCTAGCGGGAGCGCAGATACGCAGTATTTT. This encodes CAIMGGASGSADTQYF. The rearrangement joins TRBV10-3 to TRBJ2-3, with 10 bases identical to TRBD2. The CDR3 covers 16 residues. CDR1 ENHRY and CDR2 SYGVKD come from the germline V gene.

On this clone itself: The junction differs from germline at one of its ends, possibly a read error. The chain is built from TRBV5-1 and TRBJ2-7; D possibly corresponds to TRBD2 (6 bases). Per germline, CDR1 SGHRS and CDR2 YFSETQ. CDR3 length equals 15 residues. CDR3 nucleotide sequence: TGCGCCAGCATCCGAGGGACTTTTAGCTCCTACGATCAGTACTTC. Protein: CASIRGTFSSYDQYF.

At least ten counts were recorded for this clone. This chain connects TRBV18 to TRBJ1-4, with D perhaps matching TRBD1 (6 bases). V was shortened by 6 bases and J by 6 bases, with 20 bases between the two germline ends. This CDR3 spans 16 amino acids. The V gene's germline CDR1 is KGHSH and CDR2 LQKENI. DNA for the CDR3: TGTGCCAGCTCCCCTAAAGGTGGGGGCGTGCATGAAAAACTGTTTTTT. Residues: CASSPKGGGVHEKLFF.

This clone has ten or more counts. CDR3 amino acids: CASSPLVQGKETQYF. In DNA form, the CDR3 reads TGTGCCAGCTCACCTTTAGTACAGGGAAAAGAGACCCAGTACTTC. The chain carries TRBV18 and TRBJ2-5; D may be TRBD1 (6 bases). Trimming took 3 bases from V and 3 from J, leaving 14 bases between them. Germline assignment: CDR1 KGHSH and CDR2 LQKENI. CDR3 size: 15 residues.

The V gene is TRBV11-2, the J gene TRBJ2-7; unclear D gene. In germline, CDR1 is SGHAT, CDR2 FQNNGV. The CDR3 is 13 residues long. V lost 0 bases, J lost 6 bases, and 9 bases lay in between. The CDR3 here is CASSLDKVFEQYF. The CDR3 region has the DNA TGTGCCAGCAGCTTAGATAAAGTCTTCGAGCAGTACTTC.

This clone was seen repeatedly, ten times or more. V gene TRBV5-1 combines with J gene TRBJ2-1, with 7 positions matching TRBD1. With 4 bases clipped from V and 1 base from J, the junction kept 5 bases outside the gene matches. CDR3 length: 15 residues. CDR1 and CDR2 from the germline V gene are SGHRS and YFSETQ. The CDR3 DNA reads as TGCGCCAGCAGCCCCTGGGACAGATCCTACAATGAGCAGTTCTTC. This translates into CASSPWDRSYNEQFF.

The genes are TRBV6-1 and TRBJ2-7; 8 nucleotides match TRBD1. Germline CDR1 and CDR2: MNHNS and SASEGT. Trimming cost V 6 bases and J 9 bases; bases outside gene matches: 16. This CDR3 is 15 amino acids long. The CDR3 reads CASRGPGQVIHGQYF. DNA for the CDR3: TGTGCCAGCAGAGGACCGGGACAGGTTATTCACGGGCAGTACTTC.

This clone was seen many times. V is TRBV5-1 and J is TRBJ2-7, with TRBD2 identical over 7 bases. This CDR3 is built from 16 residues. The trim removed 0 bases at V and 7 bases at J, leaving 13 bases unmatched. Germline CDR1 is SGHRS and CDR2 is YFSETQ. The CDR3 sequence is CASSLVGTTLPGEQYF. CDR3 nucleotide sequence: TGCGCCAGCAGCTTGGTTGGGACTACCCTACCGGGGGAGCAGTACTTC.

The table lists this clone with a few counts. This sequence joins TRBV19 and TRBJ1-1; D is unclear. Trimming left V 4 bases short and J 0 bases short, with 6 bases between. The CDR3 extends over 13 amino acids. The V gene's germline CDR1 is LNHDA and CDR2 SQIVND (reference sequence). The CDR3 region has the DNA TGTGCCAGTAGTAAATATATGAACACTGAAGCTTTCTTT. Translated: CASSKYMNTEAFF.